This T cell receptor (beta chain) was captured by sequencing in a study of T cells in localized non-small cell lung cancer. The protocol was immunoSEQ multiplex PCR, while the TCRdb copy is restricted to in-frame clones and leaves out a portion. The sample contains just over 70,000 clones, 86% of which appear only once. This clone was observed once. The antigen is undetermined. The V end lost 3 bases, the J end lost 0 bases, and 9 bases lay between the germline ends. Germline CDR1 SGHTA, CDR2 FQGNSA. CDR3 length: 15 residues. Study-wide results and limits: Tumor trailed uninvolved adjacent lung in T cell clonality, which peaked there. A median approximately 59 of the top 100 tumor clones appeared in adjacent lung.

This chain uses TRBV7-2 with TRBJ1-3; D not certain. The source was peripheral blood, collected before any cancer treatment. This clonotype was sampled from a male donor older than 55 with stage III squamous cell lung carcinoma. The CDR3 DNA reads TGTGCCAGCAGCTTGAGTCAACTCTCTGGAAACACCATATATTTT. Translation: CASSLSQLSGNTIYF.